Shown below are 11 T cell receptor beta chains from a single sample sequenced in a study of blood T cell repertoires in COVID-19. Libraries were prepared by immunoSEQ multiplex PCR; TCRdb keeps only in-frame clonotypes and omits some of them. The table lists about 120,000 clones, roughly 85% of them singletons. The material sequenced was peripheral blood. The receptors here all came from a man aged 40-55 years with acute or convalescent COVID-19.

V and J are TRBV5-1 and TRBJ1-1; D is perhaps TRBD1 (6 bases). CDR3 length equals 13 residues. Per the germline V gene, CDR1 is SGHRS and CDR2 is YFSETQ. Trimming took 3 bases from V and 8 from J, leaving 14 bases between them. CDR3 region: CASSSGGEAEAFF. The CDR3 nucleotides are TGCGCCAGCAGCTCGGGGGGCGAGGCGGAAGCTTTCTTT.

The J gene is TRBJ2-1, the V gene TRBV11-3; no definite D call. CDR1 is SGHNT and CDR2 is YENEEA in the germline V gene. The CDR3 runs to 12 residues. Trimming removed 5 bases at V and 10 bases at J, with 12 bases between. The CDR3 DNA reads as TGTGCCAGCAGCCCGACTGGCGCCGAGCAGTTCTTC. This sequence encodes CASSPTGAEQFF.

V gene TRBV6-2 or TRBV6-3 combines with J gene TRBJ2-3, with D tentatively TRBD1 (7 bases). Trimming shortened V by 3 bases and J by 2 bases, and 15 bases separated the two germline ends. The germline CDR1 and CDR2 sequences are MNHEY and SVGEGT. This CDR3 region has 16 residues. CDR3 in DNA: TGTGCCAGCAGTTATCTAGCAGGGGGGACCACAGATACGCAGTATTTT. Amino acids: CASSYLAGGTTDTQYF.

The rearrangement uses TRBV3-1 (or the pseudogene TRBV3-2) and TRBJ1-5, with TRBD1 as a possible D gene (5 bases). CDR1 and CDR2 (germline): LGHDT, YNNKEL (reference sequence). This CDR3 contains 16 residues. The V gene lost 2 bases and the J gene lost 7 bases, with 18 bases spanning the gap. The CDR3 reads CASSQISTAQGQPQHF. The CDR3 DNA sequence: TGTGCCAGCAGCCAAATCTCGACAGCCCAAGGCCAGCCCCAGCATTTT.

This chain connects TRBV19 to TRBJ1-1; no reliable D call. Trimming shortened V by 6 bases and J by 1 base, and 9 bases separated the two germline ends. The germline CDR1 and CDR2 sequences are LNHDA and SQIVND (reference sequence). The CDR3 length is 13 residues. The CDR3 sequence is CASRQRTNTEAFF. DNA for the CDR3: TGTGCCAGTAGACAGAGAACGAACACTGAAGCTTTCTTT.

Points on this clone: This specimen includes other DNA sequences encoding the same CDR3. The CDR3 loop reads CASSQDRGGGNTIYF. The CDR3 coding sequence is TGTGCCAGCAGCCAAGATCGGGGTGGCGGAAACACCATATATTTT. V is TRBV4-2 and J is TRBJ1-3, with D unresolved. The V gene lost 0 bases and the J gene lost 4 bases, with 10 bases spanning the gap. CDR3 length equals 15 residues. Germline CDR1 reads LGHNA; CDR2 reads YNFKEQ.

This clone appeared once. V gene TRBV7-3 combines with J gene TRBJ2-7; the match to TRBD1 covers 9 bases. This CDR3 comprises 13 residues. The junction had 2 bases not matched to a gene; V was cut back by 2 bases and J by 6 bases. Germline CDR1 SGHTA, CDR2 FQGTGA. The CDR3 here is CASSLGTGLEQYF. The CDR3 DNA reads as TGTGCCAGCAGCTTAGGGACAGGGCTCGAGCAGTACTTC.

V is TRBV7-2 and J is TRBJ2-3; weak D call: TRBD2 (5 bases). This CDR3 has 14 amino acids. Germline V gene lookup returns CDR1 SGHTA and CDR2 FQGNSA. The V end lost 6 bases, the J end lost 2 bases, and 12 bases lay between the germline ends. The CDR3: CASRRAGPTDTQYF. The DNA of the CDR3 is TGTGCCAGCAGGAGGGCCGGGCCCACAGATACGCAGTATTTT.

The chain has TRBV28 and TRBJ1-5, with D maybe TRBD1 (6 bases). Trimming removed 3 bases from V and 4 bases from J, with 13 bases in between. The CDR3 contains 15 residues. CDR1 MDHEN and CDR2 SYDVKM come from the germline V gene. In DNA, the CDR3 is TGTGCCAGCAGTTTTGGGTCCACAGGGAATCAGCCCCAGCATTTT. Translation gives CASSFGSTGNQPQHF.

This rearrangement joins TRBV5-1 to TRBJ2-6, with a tentative D call TRBD1 (6 bases). The CDR3 is 18 residues long. CDR1 is SGHRS and CDR2 is YFSETQ in the germline V gene. V was clipped by 3 bases and J by 0 bases, with 16 bases between them. This chain's CDR3 is CASSSRTGQNSGANVLTF. In nucleotides, the CDR3 is TGCGCCAGCAGCTCCCGGACTGGACAGAACTCTGGGGCCAACGTCCTGACTTTC.

The V and J genes are TRBV6-4 and TRBJ1-6; D gene ambiguous. This CDR3 region has 15 residues. V dropped 6 bases and J dropped 2 bases, with 11 bases sitting between them. Per the germline V gene, CDR1 is MRHNA and CDR2 is SNTAGT. The CDR3 spells CASRPSGTYNSPLHF. In DNA, the CDR3 is TGTGCCAGCAGACCCTCGGGAACCTATAATTCACCCCTCCACTTT.